The 4 T cell receptor beta chains presented below share a single source sample, sequenced in a study of shared clonotypes between healthy human individuals. Measured with immunoSEQ multiplex PCR; TCRdb has only the in-frame clones, and not every one. This table holds roughly 1.5 million clones, 98% found once. The specimen sequenced was naive CD4+ T cells sorted from blood. As to subset: CD45RA+ positively selected. The receptor set was obtained from a man aged 30 to 39 in good health.

The chain uses TRBV10-3 and TRBJ1-1; D is perhaps TRBD1 (6 bases). Trimming shortened V by 3 bases and J by 6 bases, and 11 bases separated the two germline ends. The germline CDR1 and CDR2 sequences are ENHRY and SYGVKD. The CDR3 length is 13 residues. CDR3 nucleotides: TGTGCCATCAGTGACGGGGGCCGCCCTGAAGCTTTCTTT. It specifies CAISDGGRPEAFF.

V is TRBV6-5 and J is TRBJ2-1; 10 nucleotides agree with TRBD2. The CDR3 covers 15 residues. The V segment lost 7 bases and the J segment 9 bases; nucleotides outside the gene matches: 12. CDR1 is MNHEY and CDR2 is SVGAGI in the germline V gene. This chain's CDR3 is CASIKAGGYFGEQFF. CDR3 DNA: TGTGCCAGCATTAAAGCGGGAGGGTATTTTGGTGAGCAGTTCTTC.

The chain carries TRBV28 and TRBJ2-4, with TRBD1 matching 10 bases. J lost 1 base, V lost 3 bases, and 6 bases had no gene match. The CDR3 is 17 amino acids. Germline V gives CDR1 MDHEN, CDR2 SYDVKM. The CDR3 nucleotides read TGTGCCAGCAGTTTCCTGGGACAGGGGATTGCCAAAAACATTCAGTACTTC. It encodes CASSFLGQGIAKNIQYF.

This chain connects TRBV10-3 to TRBJ2-5; D not certain. V lost 2 bases and J 5 bases, leaving 9 bases between the germline ends. The CDR3 runs 13 residues. CDR1 and CDR2 from the germline V gene are ENHRY and SYGVKD. Here the CDR3 reads CAISEGLVETQYF. CDR3 DNA: TGTGCCATCAGTGAGGGGTTAGTTGAGACCCAGTACTTC.